This TCR beta chain was recovered during a study of CD8 T cells in ankylosing spondylitis. TCRdb re-derived calls from the 5' RACE reads in MiXCR, one entry per CDR3 protein. Of just under 550,000 distinct CDR3 sequences listed, about 13% are singletons. Study-wide results and limits: Ankylosing spondylitis blood appeared to be characterized by a TCR beta motif of under 10 highly homologous variants.

The sample holds a few counts of this clonotype. The antigen is unknown. This TCR came from a male donor with ankylosing spondylitis. The sample consisted of blood, either unsorted or a sorted T cell fraction (not recorded which).

This CDR3 is CASTKTSSALSGANVLTF. The CDR3 DNA sequence: TGTGCCAGCACCAAAACCTCTAGCGCACTCTCTGGGGCCAACGTCCTGACTTTC. The chain uses TRBV11-1 and TRBJ2-6, with D tentatively TRBD2 (6 bases). The CDR3 is 18 residues long. Trimming took 7 bases from V and 0 from J, leaving 19 bases between them. In germline, CDR1 is SGHAT, CDR2 FQDESV (reference sequence).